The 7 T cell receptor beta chains reported below all come from one sample, sequenced in a study of blood T cell repertoires in COVID-19. Sequencing used immunoSEQ multiplex PCR; TCRdb keeps in-frame clones, though not all of them. The table has some 180,000 clones, roughly 82% seen once. The sample taken for sequencing was peripheral blood. The receptors shown here come from a woman in her sixties or seventies with COVID-19, enrolled during active disease.

The chain couples TRBV3-1 (or the pseudogene TRBV3-2) to TRBJ2-5; 8 bases fit TRBD1. The CDR3 has 14 residues. V lost 3 bases and J lost 4; bases outside the gene matches: 4. Germline V gives CDR1 LGHDT, CDR2 YNNKEL (reference sequence). The CDR3 sequence: CASSHTGGGETQYF. Written as DNA, the CDR3 is TGTGCCAGCAGCCACACAGGGGGTGGAGAGACCCAGTACTTC.

This chain joins TRBV28 and TRBJ1-2, with TRBD1 matching over 9 bases. Per germline, CDR1 MDHEN and CDR2 SYDVKM. The CDR3 extends over 16 amino acids. V lost 2 bases to trimming and J lost 5 bases; unmatched junction nucleotides: 9. Here the CDR3 DNA reads TGTGCCAGCAGTTTAGTCCCGCCCGACAGGGGGTATGGCTACACCTTC. Translation gives CASSLVPPDRGYGYTF.

This sequence joins TRBV6-5 and TRBJ2-1, with D maybe TRBD2 (6 bases). V was pared by 0 bases and J by 6 bases, with 9 bases between. Germline assignment: CDR1 MNHEY and CDR2 SVGAGI. The CDR3 runs to 14 residues. This CDR3 is CASSYSGLANEQFF. In nucleotides, the CDR3 is TGTGCCAGCAGTTACTCGGGACTTGCCAATGAGCAGTTCTTC.

The chain recombines TRBV5-1 with TRBJ2-3; 7 bases match TRBD2. The CDR3 loop spans 15 amino acids. The J segment lost 1 base and the V segment lost 0 bases, leaving 2 bases of the junction unmatched. The germline gives CDR1 SGHRS, CDR2 YFSETQ. Written as DNA, the CDR3 is TGCGCCAGCAGCTTGGGCCTAGCGGGCACAGATACGCAGTATTTT. Protein sequence: CASSLGLAGTDTQYF.

The chain recombines TRBV28 with TRBJ1-4; possible D gene TRBD1, 6 bases. Between the trimmed V and J ends, which lost 6 bases and 6 bases, there was a span of 20 bases. Germline V CDR1 and CDR2: MDHEN, SYDVKM. The CDR3 contains 16 residues. The CDR3 DNA reads as TGTGCCAGCAGGGCCCCCAGGGGTTTTGGGGATGAAAAACTGTTTTTT. Protein sequence: CASRAPRGFGDEKLFF.

In DNA, the CDR3 is TGTGCCAGCAGCTTATCTCCGAGCACAGATACGCAGTATTTT. Encoded protein: CASSLSPSTDTQYF. The chain employs TRBV11-3 and TRBJ2-3; D is unresolved. The CDR3 length is 14 residues. Per the germline V gene, CDR1 is SGHNT and CDR2 is YENEEA. The ends were cut back, 2 bases at V and 0 bases at J, with 6 bases in the middle.

The gene calls are TRBV11-2 and TRBJ1-5; D remains unclear. This CDR3 contains 13 residues. Germline CDR1 reads SGHAT; CDR2 reads FQNNGV. Trimming cost V 0 bases and J 9 bases, with 9 bases left between them. CDR3 in DNA: TGTGCCAGCAGCTTAGATCATACAGTGCCCCAGCATTTT. This gives the protein CASSLDHTVPQHF.